A selection of T cell receptor beta chains follows, all from one sample in a study of technical replicates of blood from a few donors. This table comes from immunoSEQ multiplex PCR, and its TCRdb copy is limited to in-frame clones, with some not included. The data contain 74,000 or so clones, around 96% of them seen just once; the ten biggest clones take up roughly 0.35%. Sample: T cells isolated from PBMCs. The receptors originated from a human donor in good health. Each CDR3 is given with its conserved first and last residue. The D gene is left open where the match is weak. Rows give clone size only sometimes, using once, few, many, or a class for an expanded clone.

CDR3 protein	CDR3 DNA	D gene	J gene	V gene	clone size	CDR3 length
CASSLAGGAPYSNQPQHF	TGTGCCAGCAGCTTAGCGGGTGGAGCCCCTTATAGCAATCAGCCCCAGCATTTT	-	TRBJ1-5	TRBV13	-	18
CASSDTRVEETQYF	TGCGCCAGCAGTGATACCAGGGTTGAAGAGACCCAGTACTTC	-	TRBJ2-5	TRBV10-1	-	14
CASGLGDTSEAFF	TGTGCTAGTGGTTTAGGGGATACGTCTGAAGCTTTCTTT	-	TRBJ1-1	TRBV12-5	-	13
CASRFPAGGTNTGELFF	TGTGCAAGTCGCTTTCCAGCGGGAGGCACGAACACCGGGGAGCTGTTTTTT	-	TRBJ2-2	TRBV12-2	-	17
CASSQGLSSTDTQYF	TGCGCCAGCAGCCAAGGACTGTCTAGCACAGATACGCAGTATTTT	-	TRBJ2-3	TRBV4-3	-	15
CASVSTSRGDGNTIYF	TGTGCTAGTGTCTCTACCTCCAGGGGAGATGGAAACACCATATATTTT	-	TRBJ1-3	TRBV12-5	-	16
CASSWSYNEQFF	TGCGCCAGCAGTTGGAGTTACAATGAGCAGTTCTTC	-	TRBJ2-1	TRBV10-2	-	12
CASSIRGGNEKLFF	TGTGCCAGTAGTATCCGGGGGGGGAATGAAAAACTGTTTTTT	-	TRBJ1-4	TRBV19	-	14
CASTAKTDYNEQFF	TGTGCCAGCACCGCAAAGACAGATTACAATGAGCAGTTCTTC	-	TRBJ2-1	TRBV5-4	-	14
CASSAAPGQGTDTQYF	TGTGCCAGCAGCGCCGCACCGGGACAGGGTACGGATACGCAGTATTTT	TRBD1	TRBJ2-3	TRBV5-4	-	16
CASSFLPGQGAYYEQYF	TGTGCCAGCAGTTTCCTACCGGGACAGGGGGCTTACTACGAGCAGTACTTC	TRBD1	TRBJ2-7	TRBV28	-	17
CASSSRTGDLEQYF	TGTGCCAGCAGCTCAAGGACAGGGGATTTAGAGCAGTACTTC	TRBD1	TRBJ2-7	TRBV7-2	-	14
CASSSTPGAGANVLTF	TGTGCCAGCAGCTCAACGCCAGGGGCTGGGGCCAACGTCCTGACTTTC	-	TRBJ2-6	TRBV7-8	-	16
CAEQGPITDTQYF	TGTGCCGAACAGGGGCCGATCACAGATACGCAGTATTTT	TRBD1	TRBJ2-3	TRBV30	-	13
CASSARRLVSIGYTF	TGTGCCAGCAGTGCCCGCCGTTTAGTCTCGATTGGCTACACCTTC	-	TRBJ1-2	TRBV6-1	once	15
CSVGEGGNTIYF	TGCAGCGTTGGCGAGGGTGGAAACACCATATATTTT	-	TRBJ1-3	TRBV29-1	-	12
CASSVGTSDTQYF	TGTGCCAGCAGCGTAGGAACTAGTGATACGCAGTATTTT	-	TRBJ2-3	TRBV9	-	13
CASSSPRQVKNIQYF	TGTGCCAGCAGTTCCCCCCGACAGGTCAAAAACATTCAGTACTTC	-	TRBJ2-4	TRBV27	once	15
CATSDGTGSSYEQYF	TGTGCCACCAGCGATGGGACAGGGAGCTCCTACGAGCAGTACTTC	TRBD1	TRBJ2-7	TRBV15	-	15
CASSLAEGVSTEAFF	TGCGCCAGCAGCTTGGCAGAGGGTGTCAGCACTGAAGCTTTCTTT	-	TRBJ1-1	TRBV5-1	once	15
CASSNLILRQNTEAFF	TGTGCCAGCAGCAATCTCATATTGCGGCAGAACACTGAAGCTTTCTTT	-	TRBJ1-1	TRBV21-1	-	16
CASSQEAGSSYEQYF	TGTGCCAGCAGCCAAGAGGCGGGGAGCTCCTACGAGCAGTACTTC	-	TRBJ2-7	TRBV14	-	15
CASSLGEGGKGSYF	TGTGCCAGCAGCTTAGGTGAAGGGGGCAAGGGATCGTACTTC	TRBD1	TRBJ2-7	TRBV5-8	-	14
CASSYGTSGSAEQYF	TGTGCCAGCAGCTACGGGACTAGCGGGAGCGCCGAGCAGTACTTC	TRBD2	TRBJ2-7	TRBV6-5	-	15
CAWTTTADQPQHF	TGTGCCTGGACAACGACAGCCGATCAGCCCCAGCATTTT	-	TRBJ1-5	TRBV30	-	13
CAWSVLAGGNADTQYF	TGTGCCTGGAGTGTACTAGCGGGAGGTAACGCAGATACGCAGTATTTT	TRBD2	TRBJ2-3	TRBV30	-	16
CASSLGTGWNYGYTF	TGTGCCAGCAGCTTAGGGACAGGGTGGAACTATGGCTACACCTTC	TRBD1	TRBJ1-2	TRBV7-8	-	15
CAWRVRVTDTQYF	TGTGCCTGGAGGGTGAGAGTCACAGATACGCAGTATTTT	-	TRBJ2-3	TRBV30	-	13
CASSFRGTYEQYF	TGTGCCAGCAGTTTTAGGGGTACCTACGAGCAGTACTTC	-	TRBJ2-7	TRBV13	-	13
CASSLGLSYEQYF	TGTGCCAGCAGCCTGGGACTGAGCTACGAGCAGTACTTC	-	TRBJ2-7	TRBV6-5	-	13
CASSYSGRDPYNEQFF	TGTGCCAGCAGTTACTCGGGGAGGGACCCATACAATGAGCAGTTCTTC	TRBD2	TRBJ2-1	TRBV6-5	-	16
CSVPKTGTGVTYGYTF	TGCAGCGTTCCAAAAACCGGGACAGGGGTTACCTATGGCTACACCTTC	TRBD1	TRBJ1-2	TRBV29-1	-	16
CASSYNIPTVPDTQYF	TGTGCCAGCAGCTATAATATCCCGACTGTCCCAGATACGCAGTATTTT	-	TRBJ2-3	TRBV7-8	-	16
CASSLGLAGGYTF	TGTGCCAGCAGCTTAGGACTGGCCGGGGGCTACACCTTC	-	TRBJ1-2	TRBV7-8	-	13
CASSSYYEQYF	TGTGCCAGCAGTTCTTACTACGAGCAGTACTTC	-	TRBJ2-7	TRBV28	-	11
CASSFYGTGKMTQPQHF	TGTGCCAGCAGTTTCTATGGGACAGGGAAAATGACCCAGCCCCAGCATTTT	TRBD1	TRBJ1-5	TRBV27	-	17
CASGLEPREGELFF	TGTGCTAGTGGTTTGGAGCCACGGGAAGGGGAGCTGTTTTTT	-	TRBJ2-2	TRBV12-5	-	14
CASSRDREVTEAFF	TGTGCCAGTAGTCGGGACAGGGAGGTCACTGAAGCTTTCTTT	TRBD1	TRBJ1-1	TRBV19	-	14
CASSSGLAEAGELFF	TGTGCCAGCAGTTCCGGTCTAGCGGAGGCCGGGGAGCTGTTTTTT	TRBD2	TRBJ2-2	TRBV6-5	-	15
CATSRDSGNTGELFF	TGTGCCACCAGCAGAGATTCCGGGAACACCGGGGAGCTGTTTTTT	-	TRBJ2-2	TRBV15	-	15
CASSKAGLSSYNEQFF	TGTGCCAGTAGTAAGGCAGGATTGAGCTCCTACAATGAGCAGTTCTTC	-	TRBJ2-1	TRBV19	-	16
CATRDGTSGNTEQFF	TGTGCCACCAGGGACGGGACTAGCGGTAACACTGAGCAGTTCTTC	TRBD2	TRBJ2-1	TRBV15	-	15
CASSPQGARYSNQPQHF	TGTGCCAGCTCACCACAGGGGGCCCGGTATAGCAATCAGCCCCAGCATTTT	TRBD1	TRBJ1-5	TRBV18	-	17
CASSRDRGRDEKLFF	TGCGCCAGCAGCCGGGACAGGGGGCGCGATGAAAAACTGTTTTTT	TRBD1	TRBJ1-4	TRBV5-1	-	15
CASRPSTRYEQYF	TGCGCCAGCAGACCCTCTACCCGCTACGAGCAGTACTTC	-	TRBJ2-7	TRBV5-1	-	13
CASSARDSGYEQYF	TGTGCCAGCAGCGCCCGGGACAGTGGTTACGAGCAGTACTTC	TRBD1	TRBJ2-7	TRBV9	-	14
CASSSSGTETYNEQFF	TGTGCCAGCAGCTCGTCCGGGACAGAAACCTACAATGAGCAGTTCTTC	TRBD1	TRBJ2-1	TRBV2	once	16
CASSEYQGYEQYF	TGTGCCAGCAGTGAGTACCAGGGCTACGAGCAGTACTTC	-	TRBJ2-7	TRBV2	-	13
CASSSGQGNGANVLTF	TGTGCCAGCAGCTCGGGACAGGGGAATGGGGCCAACGTCCTGACTTTC	TRBD1	TRBJ2-6	TRBV7-2	-	16
CASRRTIWGDEQYF	TGTGCCAGCAGAAGAACGATTTGGGGGGACGAGCAGTACTTC	-	TRBJ2-7	TRBV2	-	14
CASSFPGNTEAFF	TGTGCCAGCAGTTTCCCGGGGAACACTGAAGCTTTCTTT	-	TRBJ1-1	TRBV28	-	13
CASSQDWGPGANVLTF	TGTGCCAGCAGCCAAGATTGGGGGCCCGGGGCCAACGTCCTGACTTTC	-	TRBJ2-6	TRBV14	-	16
CASSEIDNGIGNTIYF	TGTGCCAGTAGTGAAATAGACAACGGTATTGGAAACACCATATATTTT	-	TRBJ1-3	TRBV19	-	16